This is a list of T cell receptor beta chains from one sample in a study of shared clonotypes between healthy human individuals. Repertoires were generated with immunoSEQ multiplex PCR, while TCRdb's copy carries only in-frame clones and drops some. The sample shows 450,000 to 500,000 clones, roughly 85% of them seen only once. The sample consisted of PBMCs. These receptor sequences come from a woman aged 40 to 55 in good health. Some clones in this sample may be carry-over from other donors' samples. CDR3s leave out the opening cysteine and the closing phenylalanine or tryptophan.

TRBV7-2	TRBJ1-2	ASSSRPFNYGYT
TRBV2	TRBJ1-4	ASSEVGELF
TRBV4-1	TRBJ2-3	ASSQSTDTQY
TRBV4-1	TRBJ2-1	ASSQVRVGSAQF
TRBV15	TRBJ2-5	ATSREGSQETQY
TRBV6-1	TRBJ1-1	ASSFRVRANTEAF
TRBV28	TRBJ2-6	AARGSSGANVLT
TRBV6-6	TRBJ2-5	ASSYSGQETQY
TRBV28	TRBJ2-7	ASSSNGLARYEQY
TRBV6-5	TRBJ1-5	ASSYGGRSNQPQH
TRBV5-1	TRBJ1-1	ASSLDRGTEAF
TRBV28	TRBJ2-3	ASSGDEQGAHADTQY